The 16 T cell receptor beta chains listed next were all sequenced from one sample in a study of tissue T cells after allogeneic stem cell transplantation. TCRdb's table, derived via immunoSEQ multiplex PCR, lists solely in-frame clones and lacks some. The sample carries about 48,000 clones, around 69% recorded once. Specimen: sorted cells pooled from one or two spleens. The receptors were gathered from a pool of C57BL/6 mice in good health.

A note on this clone: Mouse names are used for the genes. The sequenced CDR3 bases are TGTGCAAGCAGGGACAACTCCTATGAACAGTAC. It specifies CASRDNSYEQY. The CDR3 as a whole reads CASRDNSYEQYF. This rearrangement joins TRBV16 to TRBJ2-7, with a weak D call TRBD1 (5 bases). The CDR3 goes on 1 residue after the read ends, and that part is filled in from the germline J gene. The CDR3 contains 12 residues. Trimming removed 6 bases at V and 0 bases at J, with 6 bases between. Per germline, CDR1 SGHSA and CDR2 FRNQAP.

Concerning this clone itself: Genes here carry mouse names. The read falls 1 residue short of the CDR3 end, and the missing part is taken from the germline J gene. The chain recombines TRBV13-3 with TRBJ2-1; 10 positions match TRBD1. This CDR3 region has 16 residues. Losses at the gene ends were 3 bases for V and 1 base for J; bases not matched to a gene: 4. Germline V gene sequence: CDR1 NNHDY, CDR2 SYVADS. This CDR3 is CASSAGTGVNYAEQFF. The part of the CDR3 DNA that was read is TGTGCCAGCAGTGCAGGGACAGGGGTCAACTATGCTGAGCAGTTC.

A word on this clone: Mouse gene names and germline throughout. The read falls 1 residue short of the CDR3 end, and the missing part is taken from the germline J gene. The chain links TRBV26 to TRBJ1-4, with D unclear. This CDR3 spans 12 amino acids. Germline loops: CDR1 KGHPV, CDR2 FQNQEV (reference sequence). V dropped 0 bases and J dropped 5 bases, with 1 base sitting between them. The CDR3 sequence is CASSLSNERLFF. The sequenced part of the CDR3 DNA is TGTGCCAGCAGTCTGTCGAACGAAAGATTATTT.

Comments on this clone: Gene names denote mouse genes. The sequenced fragment ends 1 residue before the CDR3 boundary, so the rest is inferred from the germline J gene. J is TRBJ2-7 and V is TRBV26; maybe TRBD1 (6 bases). The germline V gene has CDR1 KGHPV and CDR2 FQNQEV (reference sequence). This CDR3 contains 12 residues. The V gene lost 4 bases and the J gene lost 4 bases, with 8 bases spanning the gap. CDR3 loop: CASSRDKYEQYF. CDR3 DNA (partial): TGTGCCAGCAGTCGGGACAAATATGAACAGTAC.

As for this clone: Mouse germline and gene names are used. The DNA ends 1 residue before the CDR3 does, and the rest of the CDR3 is filled in from the germline J gene. The rearrangement links TRBV5 to TRBJ2-4; 7 bases agree with TRBD2. There are 14 residues in the CDR3. Germline V gene sequence: CDR1 LGHNA, CDR2 YNLKQL (reference sequence). Trimming took 2 bases from V and 1 from J; bases not matched to a gene: 0. The CDR3 DNA, read in part, is TGTGCCAGCAGCCAAACTGGGGGTCAAAACACCTTGTAC. It is translated as CASSQTGGQNTLY. The CDR3 reads in full as CASSQTGGQNTLYF.

A word on this clone: Each gene name is a mouse one. The read is 1 residue too short to cover the CDR3 end, so that end is filled in from the germline J gene. The V gene is TRBV5, the J gene TRBJ2-1; 11 bases map to TRBD2. The CDR3 is 16 amino acids. Trimming removed 3 bases from V and 4 bases from J; junction bases left unmatched: 5. Germline loops: CDR1 LGHNA, CDR2 YNLKQL (reference sequence). This CDR3 reads CASSHGTGGIYAEQFF. CDR3 bases read: TGTGCCAGCAGCCACGGGACTGGGGGAATTTATGCTGAGCAGTTC.

Regarding this clone: Gene names follow the mouse nomenclature. The missing CDR3 end, 1 residue past where the read stops, is filled in from the germline J gene. This rearrangement joins TRBV13-1 to TRBJ1-4; 7 bases map to TRBD1. J gave up 4 bases and V 5 bases, and 2 bases lay outside the gene matches. The germline V gene has CDR1 NSHNY and CDR2 SYGAGN. This CDR3 has 13 amino acids. CDR3 DNA, as far as it was read: TGTGCCAGCAGGGGGGACAGCAACGAAAGATTATTT. It encodes CASRGDSNERLF. The full-length CDR3 reads as CASRGDSNERLFF.

This clone came up a few times. Germline and genes here are mouse. The sequence runs out 1 residue before the end of the CDR3; the remainder is reconstructed from the germline J gene. V and J are TRBV13-2 and TRBJ2-3, with a possible D match to TRBD2 (6 bases). From germline, CDR1 is NNHNN and CDR2 SYGAGS (reference sequence). V was shortened by 3 bases and J by 0 bases, with 11 bases between the two germline ends. The CDR3 runs 15 residues. The CDR3 sequence: CASGGRDFSAETLYF. The sequenced CDR3 bases are TGTGCCAGCGGTGGCCGGGACTTTAGTGCAGAAACGCTGTAT.

As to this clone: The genes and germline here are from mouse. The CDR3 extends 1 residue past the end of the read, so its final part is completed from the germline J gene. The same CDR3 can be traced to other DNA sequences in this sample. The rearrangement links TRBV12-1 to TRBJ1-2; the D gene is possibly TRBD1 (5 bases). This CDR3 contains 13 residues. Germline-derived CDR1 and CDR2 are SGHSN and HYEKVE. V was clipped by 0 bases and J by 1 base, with 5 bases between them. The CDR3 bases that were read are TGTGCCAGCTCTCTCGGACAAAACTCCGACTACACC. Protein: CASSLGQNSDYT. The complete CDR3 sequence is CASSLGQNSDYTF.

As regards this clone: Gene names and germline match the mouse. The read ends 1 residue before the CDR3 terminus; that terminus is restored from the germline J gene. V is TRBV19 and J is TRBJ1-3; 7 bases are a match to TRBD1. CDR1 and CDR2 from the germline V gene are FNHDT and SITEND (reference sequence). This CDR3 region has 14 residues. After removal of 4 bases from V and 2 bases from J, the junction contained 3 bases not matched to a gene. The CDR3 protein is CASSPQGAGNTLYF. CDR3 bases read: TGTGCCAGCAGTCCCCAGGGGGCTGGAAATACGCTCTAT.

Worth noting for this clone: Gene names follow the mouse nomenclature. Read data end 1 residue before the CDR3 end; the end is taken from the germline J gene. The V and J genes are TRBV19 and TRBJ2-2; maybe TRBD1 (6 bases). Germline CDR1 and CDR2: FNHDT and SITEND (reference sequence). CDR3 length: 14 amino acids. V lost 3 bases and J lost 1, with 7 bases in between. The CDR3 bases that were read are TGTGCCAGCAGTACGGGACAAAACACCGGGCAGCTCTAC. Translated: CASSTGQNTGQLY. From start to end, the CDR3 is CASSTGQNTGQLYF.

This clone was observed a few times. Gene and germline names: mouse. The CDR3 is CASGPGYEQYF. CDR3 bases read: TGTGCCAGCGGTCCTGGCTATGAACAGTAC. The chain is built from TRBV13-2 and TRBJ2-7; D unclear. The missing CDR3 end, 1 residue past where the read stops, is filled in from the germline J gene. Looked up from germline, CDR1 is NNHNN and CDR2 is SYGAGS (reference sequence). CDR3 length: 11 amino acids. Trimming left V 4 bases short and J 3 bases short, with 5 bases between.

This clone was seen more than once but under ten times. Each gene name is a mouse one. Coverage ceases 1 residue before the CDR3 finishes, and the germline J gene fills in the end. This chain connects TRBV12-2 to TRBJ2-1; TRBD1 matches 12 bases. Germline CDR1 and CDR2: SGHLS and HYDKME. The CDR3 is 16 amino acids. The V segment lost 2 bases and the J segment 3 bases; nucleotides outside the gene matches: 4. CDR3 loop: CASSPGTGGSYAEQFF. Partial CDR3 DNA: TGTGCCAGCTCTCCCGGGACAGGGGGCAGCTATGCTGAGCAGTTC. Full variable domain (rest looked up from reference TRBV12-2 and TRBJ2-1): NSGVVQSPRYIIKGKGERSILKCIPISGHLSVAWYQQTQGQELKFFIQHYDKMERDKGNLPSRFSVQQFDDYHSEMNMSALELEDSAVYFCASSPGTGGSYAEQFFGPGTRLTVL.

Points on this clone: Gene names denote mouse genes. The read ends 1 residue early relative to the CDR3; the germline J gene fills the gap. This chain uses TRBV13-2 with TRBJ2-5, with D possibly being TRBD2 (5 bases). V was clipped by 0 bases and J by 6 bases, with 5 bases between them. From germline, CDR1 is NNHNN and CDR2 SYGAGS (reference sequence). CDR3 size: 12 residues. The CDR3 DNA, read in part, is TGTGCCAGCGGTGATGTGGGGGACACCCAGTAC. Protein sequence: CASGDVGDTQY. The CDR3 in full is CASGDVGDTQYF.

As to this clone: Genes here carry mouse names. The read comes to an end 1 residue before the CDR3 does, leaving the germline J gene to fill in the end. The V gene is TRBV3, the J gene TRBJ2-7, with 7 bases fitting TRBD1. After removal of 5 bases from V and 3 bases from J, the junction contained 4 bases not matched to a gene. CDR1 is SNHLY, CDR2 FYNGKV, per germline (reference sequence). The CDR3 spans 13 residues. CDR3 bases read: TGTGCCAGCAGCCGCCGGGACAGCTATGAACAGTAC. Its protein product is CASSRRDSYEQY. The CDR3 reads in full as CASSRRDSYEQYF.

Points on this clone: Genes and germline are mouse. The missing CDR3 end, 1 residue past where the read stops, is filled in from the germline J gene. The chain recombines TRBV31 with TRBJ1-3, with D tentatively TRBD1 (5 bases). V gave up 3 bases and J gave up 0 bases, with 6 bases separating them. Per the germline V gene, CDR1 is GKSSPN and CDR2 is SITVG. The CDR3 extends over 13 amino acids. CDR3 residues: CAWRDNSGNTLYF. Incomplete CDR3 DNA: TGTGCCTGGAGGGACAATTCTGGAAATACGCTCTAT.